This entry lists 27 T cell receptor beta chains sequenced from one sample in a study of technical replicates of blood from four donors. Clones were sequenced by immunoSEQ multiplex PCR, and TCRdb holds only the in-frame ones, with some missing. The sample holds tens of thousands of clones, over 90% seen once. The sample comprised T cells isolated from PBMCs. The receptors come from a human donor in good health.

The V and J genes are TRBV27 and TRBJ2-7; TRBD1 might be the D (6 bases). Trimming shortened V by 6 bases and J by 3 bases, and 18 bases separated the two germline ends. CDR3 length equals 15 residues. CDR1 MNHEY and CDR2 SMNVEV come from the germline V gene (reference sequence). CDR3 residues: CASRSDSLLHYEQYF. The CDR3 DNA is TGTGCCAGCAGGTCGGACAGTTTACTCCACTACGAGCAGTACTTC.

CDR3 nucleotide sequence: TGTGCCAGCAGCTTAAACCCTAGCGGGGCGACCTACGAGCAGTACTTC. This sequence encodes CASSLNPSGATYEQYF. The chain carries TRBV7-8 and TRBJ2-7; 9 bases are a match to TRBD2. The V and J ends lost 2 bases and 2 bases, in that order; junction bases with no gene match: 7. The V gene's germline CDR1 is SGHVS and CDR2 FQNEAQ. This CDR3 has 16 amino acids. The full variable domain, completed using reference TRBV7-8 and TRBJ2-7, is GAGVSQSPRYKVAKRGQDVALRCDPISGHVSLFWYQQALGQGPEFLTYFQNEAQLDKSGLPSDRFFAERPEGSVSTLKIQRTQQEDSAVYLCASSLNPSGATYEQYFGPGTRLTVT.

The CDR3 spells CASSKATGNTEAFF. The CDR3 nucleotides are TGCGCCAGCAGCAAAGCCACAGGAAACACTGAAGCTTTCTTT. V usage is TRBV5-1 and J usage is TRBJ1-1, with D perhaps TRBD1 (5 bases). Germline lookup yields CDR1 SGHRS and CDR2 YFSETQ. V lost 4 bases and J 2 bases, leaving 12 bases between the germline ends. CDR3 size: 14 residues.

CDR3 coding DNA: TGCGCCAGCAGCGGGACAGGGTTTAGGGACACAGATACGCAGTATTTT. It specifies CASSGTGFRDTDTQYF. This chain connects TRBV5-1 to TRBJ2-3; 9 nucleotides line up with TRBD1. CDR3 size: 16 residues. V gave up 4 bases and J gave up 2 bases; unmatched junction bases: 8. CDR1 and CDR2 from the germline V gene are SGHRS and YFSETQ. The variable domain in full, completed from reference TRBV5-1 and TRBJ2-3, reads KAGVTQTPRYLIKTRGQQVTLSCSPISGHRSVSWYQQTPGQGLQFLFEYFSETQRNKGNFPGRFSGRQFSNSRSEMNVSTLELGDSALYLCASSGTGFRDTDTQYFGPGTRLTVL.

J is TRBJ1-5 and V is TRBV7-3; TRBD1 is a possible D gene (5 bases). The germline V gene encodes CDR1 SGHTA and CDR2 FQGTGA. The CDR3 runs 17 residues. V was trimmed by 7 bases and J by 5 bases, leaving 24 bases between them. The CDR3, as DNA: TGTGCCAGCACCAACCTAAGGGGTCTGCGGAAGGATCAGCCCCAGCATTTT. Residues: CASTNLRGLRKDQPQHF.

This clone was counted between two and nine times. At the DNA level, this CDR3 is encoded by other sequences in the same sample as well. CDR3 bases: TGTGCCTGGAGTGTACAAGGGGATCAGCCCCAGCATTTT. Protein sequence: CAWSVQGDQPQHF. The rearrangement links TRBV30 to TRBJ1-5; D is perhaps TRBD1 (5 bases). V shed 0 bases and J shed 5 bases, with 8 bases lying between them. This CDR3 spans 13 amino acids. In germline, CDR1 is GTSNPN, CDR2 SVGIG (reference sequence).

The CDR3 here is CASSKGTSGGQETQYF. CDR3 DNA: TGTGCCAGTAGTAAAGGGACTAGCGGGGGCCAAGAGACCCAGTACTTC. The chain employs TRBV19 and TRBJ2-5; 14 bases line up with TRBD2. CDR1 and CDR2 (germline): LNHDA, SQIVND (reference sequence). V shed 4 bases, J shed 1 base, and the junction held 2 bases outside the gene matches. This CDR3 region has 16 residues.

This clone was seen more than once but under ten times. The V call is TRBV7-9, the J call TRBJ1-1; D is unresolved. Germline CDR1 reads SEHNR; CDR2 reads FQNEAQ (reference sequence). The V gene lost 1 base and the J gene lost 1 base, with 4 bases spanning the gap. The CDR3 runs 13 residues. CDR3 loop: CASSLGRNTEAFF. The CDR3 coding sequence is TGTGCCAGCAGCTTAGGGAGGAACACTGAAGCTTTCTTT.

The chain couples TRBV7-9 to TRBJ1-1; a weak D match, TRBD1 (6 bases). This CDR3 has 14 residues. Per germline, CDR1 SEHNR and CDR2 FQNEAQ (reference sequence). The V and J ends lost 1 base and 5 bases respectively, with 11 bases between them. The CDR3: CASSLVGAGTEAFF. The CDR3 DNA reads TGTGCCAGCAGCTTAGTGGGGGCCGGGACTGAAGCTTTCTTT. Complete variable domain (other parts from reference TRBV7-9 and TRBJ1-1): DTGVSQNPRHKITKRGQNVTFRCDPISEHNRLYWYRQTLGQGPEFLTYFQNEAQLEKSRLLSDRFSAERPKGSFSTLEIQRTEQGDSAMYLCASSLVGAGTEAFFGQGTRLTVV.

The chain recombines TRBV4-1 with TRBJ2-3; D perhaps matches TRBD1 (5 bases). The CDR3 extends over 14 amino acids. CDR1 is MGHRA and CDR2 is YSYEKL in the germline V gene. Trimming cost V 4 bases and J 1 base, with 9 bases left between them. CDR3 coding DNA: TGCGCCAGCAGCCTCAGGGTACGCACAGATACGCAGTATTTT. It yields the protein CASSLRVRTDTQYF.

The chain couples TRBV6-4 to TRBJ2-3; 10 bases agree with TRBD2. Per the germline V gene, CDR1 is MRHNA and CDR2 is SNTAGT. The ends lost 6 bases at V and 1 base at J; junction bases unmatched: 13. This CDR3 spans 18 amino acids. The CDR3 coding sequence is TGTGCCAGCAGCACTCTAGCGGGGGACCTCGTGGGCACAGATACGCAGTATTTT. It specifies CASSTLAGDLVGTDTQYF.

The chain uses TRBV6-1 and TRBJ1-1; D not resolved. The V and J ends lost 3 bases and 4 bases respectively, with 12 bases between them. The CDR3 is 14 residues long. Germline V gene data show CDR1 as MNHNS and CDR2 as SASEGT. The CDR3 DNA is TGTGCCAGCAGTGATAGGAGAGGAGGCACTGAAGCTTTCTTT. Protein: CASSDRRGGTEAFF.

The V gene is TRBV27, the J gene TRBJ1-5; 8 bases line up with TRBD1. Per germline, CDR1 MNHEY and CDR2 SMNVEV (reference sequence). The CDR3 spans 15 residues. The junction had 4 bases not matched to a gene; V was cut back by 4 bases and J by 2 bases. The CDR3: CASSSQGVGNQPQHF. CDR3 sequence (DNA): TGTGCCAGCAGTTCACAGGGGGTAGGCAATCAGCCCCAGCATTTT.

The chain carries TRBV5-4 and TRBJ2-7, with 13 bases lining up with TRBD2. The CDR3 is 16 amino acids. V was pared by 4 bases and J by 1 base, with 5 bases of the junction left unmatched. Per germline, CDR1 SGHNT and CDR2 YYREEE (reference sequence). The CDR3 nucleotides are TGTGCCAGCAGCCCGGGACTAGCGGGGAGATCCTACGAGCAGTACTTC. Protein product: CASSPGLAGRSYEQYF.

This chain connects TRBV6-5 to TRBJ2-5; possibly TRBD2 for D (5 bases). Germline V gene lookup returns CDR1 MNHEY and CDR2 SVGAGI. The length of the CDR3 is 14 residues. Trimming removed 6 bases at V and 1 base at J, with 12 bases between. The CDR3 protein is CASSAIEGQETQYF. The CDR3, as DNA: TGTGCCAGCAGCGCAATAGAGGGCCAAGAGACCCAGTACTTC.

The rearrangement links TRBV5-1 to TRBJ1-2; 9 bases align to TRBD1. V lost 3 bases and J lost 5; bases outside the gene matches: 5. The CDR3 runs 14 residues. Germline V gives CDR1 SGHRS, CDR2 YFSETQ. CDR3 in amino acids: CASSWSGTGYGYTF. DNA for the CDR3: TGCGCCAGCAGCTGGTCCGGGACAGGGTATGGCTACACCTTC.

The count of this clone is one. The V and J genes are TRBV10-1 and TRBJ2-2; a possible D gene is TRBD1 (5 bases). This CDR3 spans 16 amino acids. Between the trimmed V and J ends, which lost 2 bases and 1 base, there was a span of 11 bases. CDR1 is WNHNN and CDR2 is SYGVQD in the germline V gene (reference sequence). Here the CDR3 reads CASSEVDSQNTGELFF. The CDR3 nucleotides are TGCGCCAGCAGTGAGGTTGACAGCCAGAACACCGGGGAGCTGTTTTTT.

A few counts support this clone. V and J are TRBV28 and TRBJ2-7; 13 nucleotides line up with TRBD2. This CDR3 comprises 15 residues. The germline CDR1 and CDR2 sequences are MDHEN and SYDVKM. V shed 5 bases and J 6 bases; nucleotides not matched to a gene: 7. DNA for the CDR3: TGTGCCAGCAGTCATGGTGGACTAGCGGGAGCCGAGCAGTACTTC. It is translated as CASSHGGLAGAEQYF.

This clone was counted once. The chain has TRBV10-3 and TRBJ2-1; D might be TRBD2 (5 bases). CDR1 is ENHRY and CDR2 is SYGVKD in the germline V gene. The CDR3 totals 16 residues. V lost 0 bases, J lost 8 bases, and 17 bases lay in between. Here the CDR3 DNA reads TGTGCCATCAGTGAGTCTGGGCCCGGCGGGTTTCATGAGCAGTTCTTC. Its protein product is CAISESGPGGFHEQFF.

The table lists this clone with a few counts. The chain joins TRBV11-2 to TRBJ1-2; 8 bases align to TRBD1. V was pared by 5 bases and J by 4 bases, with 6 bases of the junction left unmatched. Per germline, CDR1 SGHAT and CDR2 FQNNGV. The CDR3 is 14 residues long. The CDR3 nucleotides are TGTGCCAGCAGCCGAGGACAGGGCTTCTATGGCTACACCTTC. As protein: CASSRGQGFYGYTF. Together with reference TRBV11-2 and TRBJ1-2, the CDR3 gives the full variable domain: EAGVAQSPRYKIIEKRQSVAFWCNPISGHATLYWYQQILGQGPKLLIQFQNNGVVDDSQLPKDRFSAERLKGVDSTLKIQPAKLEDSAVYLCASSRGQGFYGYTFGSGTRLTVV.

The rearrangement links TRBV19 to TRBJ2-1, with D unclear. Germline V CDR1 and CDR2: LNHDA, SQIVND (reference sequence). Deletions cut 4 bases from V and 4 bases from J, with 8 bases between. The CDR3 spans 13 residues. The chain's CDR3 is CASSTSGYNEQFF. The CDR3 bases are TGTGCCAGTAGTACTTCAGGATACAATGAGCAGTTCTTC.

The table lists this clone with a count of one. The V call is TRBV18, the J call TRBJ1-1; 7 nucleotides match TRBD1. Losses at the gene ends were 1 base for V and 8 bases for J; bases not matched to a gene: 10. In germline, CDR1 is KGHSH, CDR2 LQKENI. CDR3 length: 15 residues. CDR3 region: CASSPREGVGGEAFF. The CDR3 DNA is TGTGCCAGCTCACCACGAGAGGGTGTAGGGGGCGAAGCTTTCTTT.

This chain joins TRBV2 and TRBJ2-7; no firm D call. The ends were cut back, 2 bases at V and 6 bases at J, with 8 bases in the middle. The CDR3 covers 12 residues. CDR1 is SNHLY and CDR2 is FYNNEI in the germline V gene. Here the CDR3 reads CASSERRSEQYF. The CDR3 nucleotides are TGTGCCAGCAGTGAACGCCGGAGCGAGCAGTACTTC.

The chain couples TRBV9 to TRBJ2-2; 7 bases are a match to TRBD1. The V gene's germline CDR1 is SGDLS and CDR2 YYNGEE. The CDR3 covers 16 residues. Trimming cost V 0 bases and J 5 bases; bases outside gene matches: 7. The chain's CDR3 is CASSVETGELTGELFF. The CDR3 bases are TGTGCCAGCAGCGTAGAAACAGGGGAATTAACCGGGGAGCTGTTTTTT.

The V call is TRBV11-3, the J call TRBJ2-1, with 8 nucleotides matching TRBD2. V was clipped by 5 bases and J by 4 bases; unmatched bases: 7. This CDR3 comprises 15 residues. Germline loops: CDR1 SGHNT, CDR2 YENEEA. The CDR3 DNA is TGTGCCAGCAGCAACCAAGCGGGGGCGTACAATGAGCAGTTCTTC. Its translation: CASSNQAGAYNEQFF. The variable domain in full, completed from reference TRBV11-3 and TRBJ2-1, reads EAGVVQSPRYKIIEKKQPVAFWCNPISGHNTLYWYLQNLGQGPELLIRYENEEAVDDSQLPKDRFSAERLKGVDSTLKIQPAELGDSAVYLCASSNQAGAYNEQFFGPGTRLTVL.

The chain links TRBV7-9 to TRBJ2-5; 8 bases align to TRBD1. The CDR3 sequence is 17 residues long. CDR1 is SEHNR and CDR2 is FQNEAQ in the germline V gene (reference sequence). V lost 5 bases and J lost 1; bases outside the gene matches: 12. The CDR3 is CASSRLVGQASQETQYF. As DNA, the CDR3 is TGTGCCAGCAGCCGATTAGTGGGACAGGCCAGCCAAGAGACCCAGTACTTC.

This clone has just one count. The J gene is TRBJ2-1, the V gene TRBV6-4; 9 nucleotides match TRBD2. The V segment lost 2 bases and the J segment 5 bases; nucleotides outside the gene matches: 4. The germline V gene has CDR1 MRHNA and CDR2 SNTAGT. This CDR3 contains 15 residues. The DNA for the CDR3 is TGTGCCAGCAGTGACGGGCGGGGGGGTCACAATGAGCAGTTCTTC. It yields the protein CASSDGRGGHNEQFF.